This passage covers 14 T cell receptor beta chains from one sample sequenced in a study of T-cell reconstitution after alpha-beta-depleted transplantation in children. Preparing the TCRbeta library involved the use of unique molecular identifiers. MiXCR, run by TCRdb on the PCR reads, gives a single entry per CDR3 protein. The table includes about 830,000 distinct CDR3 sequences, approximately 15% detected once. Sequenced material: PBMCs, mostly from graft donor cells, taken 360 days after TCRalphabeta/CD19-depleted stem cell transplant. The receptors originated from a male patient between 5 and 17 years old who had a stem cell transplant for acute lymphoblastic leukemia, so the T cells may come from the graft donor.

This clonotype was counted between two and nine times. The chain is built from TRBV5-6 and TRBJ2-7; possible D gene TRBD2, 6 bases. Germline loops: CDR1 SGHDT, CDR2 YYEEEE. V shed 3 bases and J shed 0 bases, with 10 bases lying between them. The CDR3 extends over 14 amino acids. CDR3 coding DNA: TGTGCCAGCAGCTATTTCGGGAGCTCCTACGAGCAGTACTTC. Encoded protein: CASSYFGSSYEQYF.

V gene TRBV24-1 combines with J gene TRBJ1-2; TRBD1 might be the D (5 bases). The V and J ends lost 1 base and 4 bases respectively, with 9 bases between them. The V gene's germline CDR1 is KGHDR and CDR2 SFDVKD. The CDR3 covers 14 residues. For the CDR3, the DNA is TGTGCCACCAGTGATTTATCCGGGACCTATGGCTACACCTTC. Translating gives CATSDLSGTYGYTF.

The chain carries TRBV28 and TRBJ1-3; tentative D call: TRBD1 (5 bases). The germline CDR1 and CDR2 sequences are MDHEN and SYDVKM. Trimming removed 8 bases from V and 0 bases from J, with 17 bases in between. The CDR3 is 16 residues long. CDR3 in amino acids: CASLEGQRFSGNTIYF. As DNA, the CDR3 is TGTGCCAGCCTCGAGGGGCAGCGGTTCTCTGGAAACACCATATATTTT.

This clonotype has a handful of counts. CDR3 loop: CASRGQGRTYEQYF. The CDR3 coding sequence is TGTGCCAGCAGGGGACAAGGGAGGACCTACGAGCAGTACTTC. The chain uses TRBV14 and TRBJ2-7; either TRBD1 or TRBD2 may supply D (6 bases each). Trimming took 6 bases from V and 2 from J, leaving 14 bases between them. The CDR3 has 14 amino acids. Germline V gives CDR1 SGHDN, CDR2 FVKESK.

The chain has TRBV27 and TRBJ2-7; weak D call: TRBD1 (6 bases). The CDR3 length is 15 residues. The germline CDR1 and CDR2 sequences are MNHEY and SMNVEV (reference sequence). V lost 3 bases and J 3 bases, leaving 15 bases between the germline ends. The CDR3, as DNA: TGTGCCAGCAGTTTCTCTTCCACAGGGATCTACGAGCAGTACTTC. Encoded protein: CASSFSSTGIYEQYF.

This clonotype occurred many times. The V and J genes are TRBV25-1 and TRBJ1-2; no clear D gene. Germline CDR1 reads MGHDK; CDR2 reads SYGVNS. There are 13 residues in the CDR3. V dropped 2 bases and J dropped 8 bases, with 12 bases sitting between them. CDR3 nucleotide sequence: TGTGCCAGCAGTGAAGCGGGGAACTTGGGCTACACCTTC. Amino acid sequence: CASSEAGNLGYTF.

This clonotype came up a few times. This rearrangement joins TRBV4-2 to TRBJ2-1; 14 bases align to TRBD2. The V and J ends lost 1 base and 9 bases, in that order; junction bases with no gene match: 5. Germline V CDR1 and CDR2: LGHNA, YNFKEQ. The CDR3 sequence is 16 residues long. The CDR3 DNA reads TGTGCCAGCAGCCAAGGGGGACTAGCGGGAGAGGGTGAGCAGTTCTTC. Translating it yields CASSQGGLAGEGEQFF.

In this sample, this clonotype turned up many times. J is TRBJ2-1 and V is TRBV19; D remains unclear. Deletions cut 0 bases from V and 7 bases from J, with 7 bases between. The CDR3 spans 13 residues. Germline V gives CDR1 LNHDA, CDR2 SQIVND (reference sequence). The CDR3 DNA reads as TGTGCCAGTAGTATAGACTGGTTAAATGAGCAGTTCTTC. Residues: CASSIDWLNEQFF.

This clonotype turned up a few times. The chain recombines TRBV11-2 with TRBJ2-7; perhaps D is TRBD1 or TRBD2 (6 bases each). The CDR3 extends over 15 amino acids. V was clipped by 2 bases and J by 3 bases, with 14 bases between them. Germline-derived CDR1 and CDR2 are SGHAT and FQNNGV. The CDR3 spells CASSLIRGPDYEQYF. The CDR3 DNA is TGTGCCAGCAGCTTAATCCGGGGGCCCGACTACGAGCAGTACTTC.

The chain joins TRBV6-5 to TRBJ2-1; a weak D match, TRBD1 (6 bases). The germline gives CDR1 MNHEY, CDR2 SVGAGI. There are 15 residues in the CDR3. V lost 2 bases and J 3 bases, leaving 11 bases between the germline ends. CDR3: CASSYRQEFYNEQFF. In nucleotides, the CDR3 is TGTGCCAGCAGTTACAGACAGGAGTTCTACAATGAGCAGTTCTTC.

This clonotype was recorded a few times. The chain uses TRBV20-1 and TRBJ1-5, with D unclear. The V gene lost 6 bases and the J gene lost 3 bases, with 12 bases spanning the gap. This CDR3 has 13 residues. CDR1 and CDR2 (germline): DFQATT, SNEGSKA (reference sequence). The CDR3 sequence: CSAPGITNQPQHF. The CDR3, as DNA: TGCAGTGCCCCCGGGATAACCAATCAGCCCCAGCATTTT.

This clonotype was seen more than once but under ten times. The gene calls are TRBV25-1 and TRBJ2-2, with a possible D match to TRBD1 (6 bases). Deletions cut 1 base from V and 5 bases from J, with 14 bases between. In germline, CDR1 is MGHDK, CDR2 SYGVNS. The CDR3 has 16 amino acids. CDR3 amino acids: CASSEWSGARTGELFF. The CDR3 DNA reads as TGTGCCAGCAGTGAATGGTCAGGGGCGAGAACCGGGGAGCTGTTTTTT.

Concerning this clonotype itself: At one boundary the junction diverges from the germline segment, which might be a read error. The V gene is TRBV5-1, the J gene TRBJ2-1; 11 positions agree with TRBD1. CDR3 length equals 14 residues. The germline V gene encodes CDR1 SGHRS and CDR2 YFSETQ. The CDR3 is CASRDRGRVNGQFF. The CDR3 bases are TGCGCCAGCAGGGACAGGGGGCGCGTAAATGGGCAGTTCTTC. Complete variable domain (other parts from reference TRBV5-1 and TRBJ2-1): KAGVTQTPRYLIKTRGQQVTLSCSPISGHRSVSWYQQTPGQGLQFLFEYFSETQRNKGNFPGRFSGRQFSNSRSEMNVSTLELGDSALYLCASRDRGRVNGQFFGPGTRLTVL.

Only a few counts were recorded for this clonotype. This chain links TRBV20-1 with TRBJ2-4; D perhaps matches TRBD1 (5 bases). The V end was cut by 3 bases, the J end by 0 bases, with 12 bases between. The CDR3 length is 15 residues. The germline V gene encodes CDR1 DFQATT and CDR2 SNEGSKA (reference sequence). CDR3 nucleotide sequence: TGCAGTGCTAGCCACGACAGCCTAGCCAAAAACATTCAGTACTTC. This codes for CSASHDSLAKNIQYF.